The next 9 T cell receptor beta chains were all read from a single sample in a study of blood T cell repertoires in COVID-19. Profiling relied on immunoSEQ multiplex PCR, and the TCRdb table lists in-frame clones only, not all of them. The sample carries 65,000 or so clones, about four fifths recorded once. Sequenced sample: peripheral blood. The receptors originated from a human donor in a cohort sampled during active COVID-19.

The J gene is TRBJ2-1, the V gene TRBV7-2; 7 nucleotides match TRBD1. Germline values: CDR1 SGHTA, CDR2 FQGNSA. The V segment lost 5 bases and the J segment 10 bases; nucleotides outside the gene matches: 11. The CDR3 consists of 14 residues. The CDR3 sequence: CASSPNLDRVEQFF. In DNA form, the CDR3 reads TGTGCCAGCAGCCCAAACCTCGACAGGGTGGAGCAGTTCTTC. Looking up the rest from reference TRBV7-2 and TRBJ2-1 gives the full variable domain: GAGVSQSPSNKVTEKGKDVELRCDPISGHTALYWYRQSLGQGLEFLIYFQGNSAPDKSGLPSDRFSAERTGGSVSTLTIQRTQQEDSAVYLCASSPNLDRVEQFFGPGTRLTVL.

A single count supports this clone. V is TRBV7-9 and J is TRBJ1-2, with 9 bases aligning to TRBD1. Unmatched junction bases numbered 7, after V lost 4 bases and J lost 4 bases. CDR1 and CDR2 from the germline V gene are SEHNR and FQNEAQ (reference sequence). The CDR3 extends over 15 amino acids. As DNA, the CDR3 is TGTGCCAGCAGCTCCCGGGACAGGGCGTTCTATGGCTACACCTTC. It encodes CASSSRDRAFYGYTF.

V is TRBV25-1 and J is TRBJ2-5; no clear D. The CDR3 extends over 16 amino acids. Germline values: CDR1 MGHDK, CDR2 SYGVNS. V lost 1 base to trimming and J lost 5 bases, with 17 bases between them. The CDR3 here is CASSEFGSGFGETQYF. The CDR3 DNA reads as TGTGCCAGCAGTGAATTCGGCAGTGGGTTCGGGGAGACCCAGTACTTC.

The chain couples TRBV19 to TRBJ1-3; 7 bases are shared with TRBD1. The CDR3 is made up of 17 amino acids. Germline V gives CDR1 LNHDA, CDR2 SQIVND (reference sequence). Losses at the gene ends were 3 bases for V and 0 bases for J; bases not matched to a gene: 8. Here the CDR3 reads CASSISTGAGSGNTIYF. CDR3 in DNA: TGTGCCAGTAGTATTTCCACAGGGGCTGGCTCTGGAAACACCATATATTTT. Together with reference TRBV19 and TRBJ1-3, the CDR3 gives the full variable domain: DGGITQSPKYLFRKEGQNVTLSCEQNLNHDAMYWYRQDPGQGLRLIYYSQIVNDFQKGDIAEGYSVSREKKESFPLTVTSAQKNPTAFYLCASSISTGAGSGNTIYFGEGSWLTVV.

The V call is TRBV20-1, the J call TRBJ1-1, with D unclear. The CDR3 loop spans 11 amino acids. Germline CDR1 reads DFQATT; CDR2 reads SNEGSKA (reference sequence). Between the trimmed V and J ends, which lost 5 bases and 3 bases, there was a span of 7 bases. This CDR3 reads CSAPTYTEAFF. CDR3 nucleotide sequence: TGCAGTGCTCCCACTTACACTGAAGCTTTCTTT.

The chain employs TRBV30 and TRBJ2-1; the D gene is possibly TRBD1 (5 bases). Germline assignment: CDR1 GTSNPN and CDR2 SVGIG (reference sequence). Trimming removed 4 bases at V and 3 bases at J, with 13 bases between. The CDR3 length is 14 residues. Written as DNA, the CDR3 is TGTGCCTGGATACGGATGGGGCTCTACAATGAGCAGTTCTTC. Its translation is CAWIRMGLYNEQFF.

The chain joins TRBV7-2 to TRBJ2-7; tentative D call: TRBD2 (6 bases). The CDR3 loop spans 16 amino acids. The germline V and J ends were trimmed by 1 base and 4 bases, with 17 bases remaining between them. CDR1 SGHTA and CDR2 FQGNSA come from the germline V gene. As DNA, the CDR3 is TGTGCCAGCAGCTTAGAAGTTGGGGACTCGACTTACGAGCAGTACTTC. This translates into CASSLEVGDSTYEQYF.

J is TRBJ2-7 and V is TRBV30; tentatively, D is TRBD2 (5 bases). The V and J ends lost 0 bases and 9 bases respectively, with 21 bases between them. Germline V CDR1 and CDR2: GTSNPN, SVGIG (reference sequence). CDR3 length: 15 residues. CDR3 coding DNA: TGTGCCTGGAGTGTACGGGCAGGAGGACGCGTCGGGCAGTACTTC. As protein: CAWSVRAGGRVGQYF.

The chain has TRBV6-5 and TRBJ2-7; 7 nucleotides match TRBD1. J was trimmed by 2 bases and V by 5 bases; bases with no gene match: 9. CDR1 is MNHEY, CDR2 SVGAGI, per germline. This CDR3 contains 15 residues. CDR3 nucleotide sequence: TGTGCCAGCAGTAACCCCACGGGACAGCCCTACGAGCAGTACTTC. It is translated as CASSNPTGQPYEQYF.